The clone carrying this TCR beta chain occurred a few times. Its cognate antigen is unknown. This sample is part of a study of T cell repertoires in cytomegalovirus infection. About the study: It can be stated that public TCR beta signatures indicated CMV infection as well as a matching HLA type. Study conclusions and caveats: Identification of carriers of CMV plus the relevant HLA was performed using cumulative public TCR beta family frequency. HLA-C-restricted CMV clonotypes gave the most frequent clonotype in two of eight donors.

The CDR3 is 12 residues long. Trimming stripped 6 bases from V and 6 bases from J, with 11 bases between. Germline lookup yields CDR1 MNHEY and CDR2 SVGEGT. MiXCR, applied by TCRdb to the reads, yields one record per CDR3 protein. This sample has about 260,000 distinct CDR3 sequences, with approximately 9.1% found just once. This sequence originates from a human donor in good health (CMV status not recorded). Some clones in this sample may be carry-over from other donors' samples. Material: PBMCs. V gene TRBV6-2 or TRBV6-3 combines with J gene TRBJ1-2; D possibly corresponds to TRBD1 (5 bases). In DNA form, the CDR3 reads TGTGCCAGCAGATCTGGGGGGAATGGCTACACCTTC. Its translation is CASRSGGNGYTF.